This TCR beta chain appears in the sequencing data of a study of CD8+ T cells in alopecia areata. TCR sequencing used cDNA made by reverse transcription of extracted RNA. Assay used: immunoSEQ multiplex PCR; TCRdb lists only in-frame clones, some missing. The sample lists some 180,000 clones, 45% to 60% occurring once. The V gene lost 3 bases and the J gene lost 7 bases, with 6 bases spanning the gap. CDR3 length equals 10 residues. Germline V gene lookup returns CDR1 DFQATT and CDR2 SNEGSKA (reference sequence). Treatment defined: oral pan-JAK inhibitor, 5-10 mg twice daily. Peripheral blood and lesional scalp punch biopsies were taken from alopecia areata patients. It was from PBMCs that CD4+ and CD8+ T cells were sorted. Notes on this clone: What it binds is unknown.

Whole-study findings and limits: There were also resident alphabeta T cells of normal skin sequenced in scalp samples. Researchers say the link of baseline CD8+ expansion to response remains uncertain, with one nonresponder.

This receptor was identified in a human donor with alopecia areata. V and J are TRBV20-1 and TRBJ1-1; D is unclear. The sequencing here drew on CD8+ T cells sorted from blood, taken at approximately week 51, from a patient treated with tofacitinib. As DNA, the CDR3 is TGCAGTGCTAGGGACGGTGAAGCTTTCTTT. As protein: CSARDGEAFF.